What follows are 6 T cell receptor beta chains derived from one specimen sequenced in a study of cytomegalovirus exposure and HLA in healthy donors. The PCR ran on 60 Vbeta and 13 Jbeta primers. The table came from immunoSEQ multiplex PCR; TCRdb's copy has only in-frame clones and leaves some out. This sample has some 190,000 clones, with about 77% found just once. Material for sequencing was PBMCs. These receptor sequences come from a woman aged 25 to 39 in good health and CMV-seropositive.

The J gene is TRBJ1-2, the V gene TRBV6-6, with D unresolved. Trimming pared 0 bases from V and 8 bases from J, leaving 13 bases between. The length of the CDR3 is 14 residues. Germline V gene lookup returns CDR1 MNHNY and CDR2 SVGAGI (reference sequence). The CDR3 DNA reads TGTGCCAGCAGTTACTCAACCCCCACCGGGGGCTACACCTTC. Its translation: CASSYSTPTGGYTF.

V is TRBV7-2 and J is TRBJ2-3, with TRBD2 matching over 12 bases. V shed 6 bases and J 1 base; nucleotides not matched to a gene: 8. This CDR3 spans 17 amino acids. Germline loops: CDR1 SGHTA, CDR2 FQGNSA. The CDR3 DNA follows: TGTGCCAGCAGATGGCTAGCGGGGGGGCGAGGCACAGATACGCAGTATTTT. Translating it yields CASRWLAGGRGTDTQYF.

This chain links TRBV2 with TRBJ2-7; 7 bases fit TRBD1. The germline CDR1 and CDR2 sequences are SNHLY and FYNNEI. The CDR3 spans 15 residues. V was clipped by 4 bases and J by 7 bases; unmatched bases: 13. DNA of the CDR3: TGTGCCAGCAGTGTATACAGGGGCAATTTGGGGGAGCAGTACTTC. Translating it yields CASSVYRGNLGEQYF.

The CDR3 region is CASSLALPPRGEQYF. As DNA, the CDR3 is TGTGCCAGCAGCTTGGCCCTACCACCTAGAGGCGAGCAGTACTTC. The genes are TRBV5-4 and TRBJ2-7; D is unresolved. CDR3 length: 15 amino acids. The germline CDR1 and CDR2 sequences are SGHNT and YYREEE (reference sequence). V shed 0 bases and J shed 6 bases, with 16 bases lying between them.

This clone appeared once. The chain uses TRBV5-5 and TRBJ2-2; a weak D match, TRBD2 (6 bases). The V end was cut by 4 bases, the J end by 2 bases, with 15 bases between. CDR3 size: 16 residues. The germline V gene encodes CDR1 SGHKS and CDR2 YYEKEE (reference sequence). CDR3 in amino acids: CASSPVGGVNTGELFF. The CDR3 bases are TGTGCCAGCAGCCCTGTAGGCGGGGTCAACACCGGGGAGCTGTTTTTT.

CDR3 coding DNA: TGTGCCATCAGACTACTTGACTACCGGGACAGCCCCTCCAATCAGCCCCAGCATTTT. Residues: CAIRLLDYRDSPSNQPQHF. The chain combines TRBV10-3 with TRBJ1-5; 7 nucleotides agree with TRBD1. This CDR3 spans 19 amino acids. CDR1 and CDR2 from the germline V gene are ENHRY and SYGVKD. Unmatched junction bases numbered 20, after V lost 6 bases and J lost 3 bases.